The entry that follows covers one T cell receptor (beta chain) sequence. The record originates from a study of blood T cell repertoires in COVID-19. The assay was immunoSEQ multiplex PCR, and TCRdb's table has in-frame clones only and misses some. The table lists 350,000 or so clones, about 88% of them singletons, with 0.95% to 1.1% in the top ten. V lost 0 bases to trimming and J lost 4 bases, with 13 bases between them. There are 15 residues in the CDR3. Germline V lookup: CDR1 SGHRS, CDR2 YFSETQ. The rearrangement links TRBV5-1 to TRBJ1-1, with D unclear. The sequenced material came from PBMCs or T cells enriched from blood (not recorded which). The TCR originated in a woman in her twenties or thirties who had been exposed to COVID-19. Written as DNA, the CDR3 is TGCGCCAGCAGCTTGGCCCCCGGGGTGAGCACTGAAGCTTTCTTT. This codes for CASSLAPGVSTEAFF.